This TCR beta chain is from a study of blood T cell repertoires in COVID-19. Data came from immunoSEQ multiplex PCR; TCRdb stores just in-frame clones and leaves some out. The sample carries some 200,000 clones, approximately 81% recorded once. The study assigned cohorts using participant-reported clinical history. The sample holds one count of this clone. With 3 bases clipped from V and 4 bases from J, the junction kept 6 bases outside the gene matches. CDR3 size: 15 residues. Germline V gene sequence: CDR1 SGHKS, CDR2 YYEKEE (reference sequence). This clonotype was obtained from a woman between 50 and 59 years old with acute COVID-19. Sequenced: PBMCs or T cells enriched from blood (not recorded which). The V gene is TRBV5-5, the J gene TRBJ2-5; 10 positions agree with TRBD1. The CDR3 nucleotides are TGTGCCAGCAGCTGGGGGGGACAGGGGTTAGAGACCCAGTACTTC. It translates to CASSWGGQGLETQYF.